A selection of T cell receptor beta chains follows, all from one sample in a study of a mutant IDH1 vaccine in newly diagnosed glioma. Clones were read by immunoSEQ multiplex PCR, and TCRdb kept only the in-frame ones, dropping some. The sample has roughly 50,000 clones, 80% to 90% seen once; the top ten hold around 21%. Sample: PBMCs, taken from a glioma patient treated with radiotherapy, temozolomide or both. The receptors were sampled from a man aged 18 to 30 with glioma. CDR3s include the opening cysteine and the closing phenylalanine or tryptophan. The order of the fields is V gene, J gene, CDR3 protein.

V: TRBV5-6; J: TRBJ1-1; CDR3: CASSFGGEAFF
V: TRBV5-4; J: TRBJ1-4; CDR3: CASSSKTGYNEKLFF
V: TRBV4-3; J: TRBJ2-7; CDR3: CASSPFPGSYEQYF
V: TRBV30; J: TRBJ2-7; CDR3: CAWRYPRHRGLYEQYF
V: TRBV4-1; J: TRBJ2-7; CDR3: CASSQGPGTGTYEQYF
V: TRBV25-1; J: TRBJ2-7; CDR3: CASSEFRAEGQYF
V: TRBV4-2; J: TRBJ1-1; CDR3: CASSPRAVGIMNTEAFF
V: TRBV30; J: TRBJ2-1; CDR3: CAWSVRRLALGEQFF
V: TRBV7-2; J: TRBJ1-4; CDR3: CASSLGVAQRSEKLFF
V: TRBV5-1; J: TRBJ1-2; CDR3: CASSWGTGVEGYTF